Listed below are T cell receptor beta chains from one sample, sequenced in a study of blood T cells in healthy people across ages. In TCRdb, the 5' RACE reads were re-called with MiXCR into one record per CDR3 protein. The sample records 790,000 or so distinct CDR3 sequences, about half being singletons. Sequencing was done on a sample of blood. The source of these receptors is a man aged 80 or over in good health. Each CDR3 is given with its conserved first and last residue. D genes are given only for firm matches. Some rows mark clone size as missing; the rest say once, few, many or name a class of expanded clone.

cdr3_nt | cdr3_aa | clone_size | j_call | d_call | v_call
TGTGCCAGCAGTGTCAACAATCGGGATACGCAGTATTTT | CASSVNNRDTQYF | NA | TRBJ2-3 | NA | TRBV12-3/TRBV12-4
TGTGCCAGCAGTGCGAATAGCGGGAGGGCGGATACGCAGTATTTT | CASSANSGRADTQYF | NA | TRBJ2-3 | TRBD2 | TRBV2
TGTGCCAGCAGGAACACAGGGAAAAGGTACAATGAGCAGTTCTTC | CASRNTGKRYNEQFF | NA | TRBJ2-1 | NA | TRBV2
TGCAGTGCTAGAGATTCTCGCCGGGAGGCGTTGAGGAATGAGCAGTTCTTC | CSARDSRREALRNEQFF | few | TRBJ2-1 | TRBD2 | TRBV20-1
TGTGCCAGCAGCCGAGAAGACAGCCACTCCTATAATTCACCCCTCCACTTT | CASSREDSHSYNSPLHF | NA | TRBJ1-6 | NA | TRBV6-1
TGTGCCAGCGGGGCGGAGTACGAGAAGTACTTC | CASGAEYEKYF | NA | TRBJ2-7 | NA | TRBV12-3/TRBV12-4
TGTGCCAGCAGCTTCGGGGACCGGGGTTGGGTGCAGTTCTTC | CASSFGDRGWVQFF | few | TRBJ2-1 | NA | TRBV7-2
TGTGCCATCAGTGAACGGCGGGCAGAAGAGACCCAGTACTTC | CAISERRAEETQYF | NA | TRBJ2-5 | NA | TRBV10-3
TGTGCCAGCAGTTTTGACAGGACCGCTTTTGGTGAGCAGTTCTTC | CASSFDRTAFGEQFF | NA | TRBJ2-1 | NA | TRBV27
TGTGCCAGCACTCCACAGTGGGCGGGAGAAGCAGATACGCAGTATTTT | CASTPQWAGEADTQYF | NA | TRBJ2-3 | TRBD2 | TRBV2
TGCAGTGCCCAGGACAGATCCCGAAGCTCCTACGAGCAGTACTTC | CSAQDRSRSSYEQYF | NA | TRBJ2-7 | NA | TRBV20-1
TGTGCCAGCAGCGGACTAGCGGGTCCAGGCTACGAGCAGTACTTC | CASSGLAGPGYEQYF | NA | TRBJ2-7 | TRBD2 | TRBV7-2
TGTGCCAGCAGCAATAGGGACAGGCTCAATGAGCAGTTCTTC | CASSNRDRLNEQFF | few | TRBJ2-1 | TRBD1 | TRBV5-4
TGTGCCATCAGTGGGACAGGGGTCTACAATGAGCAGTACTTC | CAISGTGVYNEQYF | NA | TRBJ2-7 | TRBD1 | TRBV10-3
TGTGCCAGCAGTTACTCGAGAAGACCTCAGCCCCAGCATTTT | CASSYSRRPQPQHF | NA | TRBJ1-5 | NA | TRBV6-2/TRBV6-3
TGCGCCGGCAGCTTGGTACTAGCGGATAGCACAGATACGCAGTATTTT | CAGSLVLADSTDTQYF | NA | TRBJ2-3 | TRBD2 | TRBV5-1
TGTGCCACCCGGGATAGCGGACTCACAGATACGCAGTATTTT | CATRDSGLTDTQYF | once | TRBJ2-3 | NA | TRBV28
TGCAGCTCAGAACTGGGAGAGACCCAGTACTTC | CSSELGETQYF | few | TRBJ2-5 | NA | TRBV29-1
TGTGCCAGCAGCTTTAGCGGGAGTCGCTCAGATACGCAGTATTTT | CASSFSGSRSDTQYF | NA | TRBJ2-3 | TRBD2 | TRBV7-6
TGCAGCGTTGAAGTACAGGGTGAGCAGTTCTTC | CSVEVQGEQFF | NA | TRBJ2-1 | NA | TRBV29-1
TGCAGTGCTAGAGATATGGACGAGCGGGAGGGTAATGAGCAGTTCTTC | CSARDMDEREGNEQFF | NA | TRBJ2-1 | TRBD2 | TRBV20-1
TGCAGTGCTAGGGTAATGAATGAGCAGTTCTTC | CSARVMNEQFF | many | TRBJ2-1 | NA | TRBV20-1
TGTGCCAGCAGTTTTTGGCTAGCGGGGTATGAGGATACGCAGTATTTT | CASSFWLAGYEDTQYF | NA | TRBJ2-3 | TRBD2 | TRBV28
TGCGCCAGCAGCCAAGATTACAAGTCCTACGAGCAGTACTTC | CASSQDYKSYEQYF | NA | TRBJ2-7 | NA | TRBV4-1
TGTGCCTGGACCTTCCGGGATACGCAGTATTTT | CAWTFRDTQYF | NA | TRBJ2-3 | NA | TRBV30
TGTGTCAGCAGCCAATGGGACCTCCCCTACGAGCAGTACTTC | CVSSQWDLPYEQYF | NA | TRBJ2-7 | NA | TRBV14
TGTGCCAGCAGTGGCTACCACAATGAGCAGTTCTTC | CASSGYHNEQFF | NA | TRBJ2-1 | NA | TRBV27
TGTGCCAGCAGCTTAGAGCCGACGAATTCACCCCTCCACTTT | CASSLEPTNSPLHF | once | TRBJ1-6 | NA | TRBV7-2
TGCGCCAGCAGCTCGGGGACAGGGGCAACCTACAATGAGCAGTTCTTC | CASSSGTGATYNEQFF | few | TRBJ2-1 | TRBD1 | TRBV5-1
TGTGCCAGCAGCTTGGACCCCACAACGCAGTATTTT | CASSLDPTTQYF | NA | TRBJ2-3 | NA | TRBV5-6
TGCAGCGTATGGACAGGGGACGGCTACACCTTC | CSVWTGDGYTF | few | TRBJ1-2 | TRBD1 | TRBV29-1
TGCAGTGCTAGAGATAGTACGGCGGACAGAAACAATGAGCAGTTCTTC | CSARDSTADRNNEQFF | few | TRBJ2-1 | NA | TRBV20-1
TGCAGTGCTAGGACGGGACTAGCGGGAGGCTACAATGAGCAGTTCTTC | CSARTGLAGGYNEQFF | NA | TRBJ2-1 | TRBD2 | TRBV20-1
TGTGCCAGCAGTCCATCGAGGAGAACCTACGAGCAGTACTTC | CASSPSRRTYEQYF | many | TRBJ2-7 | NA | TRBV27
TGTGCCAGCAGTCTTAGAACAGGGGTCCCCGGTGAGCAGTTCTTC | CASSLRTGVPGEQFF | NA | TRBJ2-1 | TRBD1 | TRBV12-3/TRBV12-4
TGTGCCAGCAGTCCCGACGGCCGGGTCGATCAGCCCCAGCATTTT | CASSPDGRVDQPQHF | NA | TRBJ1-5 | NA | TRBV12-3/TRBV12-4
TGCGGTGCTAGAGCGCAGGGGACGGATGAGACCCAGTACTTC | CGARAQGTDETQYF | NA | TRBJ2-5 | NA | TRBV20-1
TGTGCCAACAGCTCCGGCGGGACTAGGTCTGCCATTCAGTACTTC | CANSSGGTRSAIQYF | NA | TRBJ2-4 | TRBD2 | TRBV7-2
TGCAGCGTTGGATGGACCACCATCCAAGAGACCCAGTACTTC | CSVGWTTIQETQYF | few | TRBJ2-5 | NA | TRBV29-1
TGTGCCTGGAGGGCACTGGTTAGCACAGATACGCAGTATTTT | CAWRALVSTDTQYF | few | TRBJ2-3 | NA | TRBV30
TGTGCCAGCAGCCAAGGGGCTAGCGGAGCCTACGAGCAGTACTTC | CASSQGASGAYEQYF | NA | TRBJ2-7 | TRBD2 | TRBV3-1
TGTGCCAGTAGTATAGCACGACAGAGCACTGAAGCTTTCTTT | CASSIARQSTEAFF | NA | TRBJ1-1 | NA | TRBV19
TGTGCCAGCAGCGTAGCTACGCGGGCCAGCTCCTACAATGAGCAGTTCTTC | CASSVATRASSYNEQFF | NA | TRBJ2-1 | NA | TRBV9
TGTGCCAGCAGTTTCAGTCAGAGCTCTGGGGCCAACGTCCTGACTTTC | CASSFSQSSGANVLTF | NA | TRBJ2-6 | NA | TRBV6-1
TGTGCCACCAGTGATCCCGGACGGAATCGCTACAATGAGCAGTTCTTC | CATSDPGRNRYNEQFF | many | TRBJ2-1 | NA | TRBV24-1
TGTGCCAGCAGCTTGGACAGGGGAGTTTCCTACAATGAGCAGTTCTTC | CASSLDRGVSYNEQFF | NA | TRBJ2-1 | TRBD1 | TRBV7-3
TGTGCCAGCAGCTTAAATCCCCGAGCCGGGGAGCTGTTTTTT | CASSLNPRAGELFF | NA | TRBJ2-2 | NA | TRBV7-3
TGTGCCAGCAGCTTGGCCGGCGGGGCCTTTTCCAATGAGCAGTTCTTC | CASSLAGGAFSNEQFF | many | TRBJ2-1 | NA | TRBV5-5
TGCAGCGTTGGCCCGCAGAGGATCAACGAGCAGTACTTC | CSVGPQRINEQYF | NA | TRBJ2-7 | NA | TRBV29-1
TGCGCCAGCAGCGAAACTAGCGGGAGTCGGCAGTACTTC | CASSETSGSRQYF | NA | TRBJ2-5 | TRBD2 | TRBV5-1
TGCGCCAGCAGCCAAGCGACTCGCGCCACTGATACGCAGTATTTT | CASSQATRATDTQYF | NA | TRBJ2-3 | NA | TRBV4-1
TGTGCCACCAGTGAAGAACAGGGAACCCAGTACTTC | CATSEEQGTQYF | NA | TRBJ2-7 | NA | TRBV24-1
TGTGCCATCAGGGATTTCGGACTAGCGGGAGTCCTTCAGCGGTTCTTC | CAIRDFGLAGVLQRFF | few | TRBJ2-1 | TRBD2 | TRBV10-3